The 25 T cell receptor beta chains presented below share a single source sample, sequenced in a study of T cell responses to AZD1222 COVID-19 vaccine. Data came from immunoSEQ multiplex PCR; TCRdb stores just in-frame clones and leaves some out. The data contain about 120,000 clones, roughly 92% of them singletons. The source material was peripheral blood, sampled on day 0 of AZD1222 vaccination. These receptor sequences come from an adult in good health.

This clone was counted a single time. The V gene is TRBV5-4, the J gene TRBJ2-2; D tentatively reads TRBD1 or TRBD2 (7 bases each). In germline, CDR1 is SGHNT, CDR2 YYREEE (reference sequence). The ends were cut back, 0 bases at V and 10 bases at J, with 16 bases in the middle. CDR3 length equals 15 residues. The CDR3 region has the DNA TGTGCCAGCAGCTTGGGGCAGGGGGGGCTCCAGGAGCTGTTTTTT. Its translation is CASSLGQGGLQELFF.

CDR3 protein: CASSMETGTGPQETQYF. In DNA, the CDR3 is TGTGCCAGTAGTATGGAGACCGGGACAGGGCCCCAAGAGACCCAGTACTTC. This chain connects TRBV19 to TRBJ2-5; 9 nucleotides line up with TRBD1. The CDR3 is 17 amino acids. With V trimmed by 3 bases and J by 1 base, 9 bases remained unmatched. CDR1 is LNHDA, CDR2 SQIVND, per germline (reference sequence).

In this sample, this clone turned up once. This chain connects TRBV3-1 (or the pseudogene TRBV3-2) to TRBJ2-7; D remains unclear. Germline V gene data show CDR1 as LGHDT and CDR2 as YNNKEL (reference sequence). This CDR3 is built from 14 residues. Deletions cut 0 bases from V and 0 bases from J, with 6 bases between. CDR3 residues: CASSQEWRSYEQYF. DNA of the CDR3: TGTGCCAGCAGCCAAGAGTGGCGCTCCTACGAGCAGTACTTC.

Written as DNA, the CDR3 is TGTGCCAGCAGCCAGGACAGGGAAAACACTGAAGCTTTCTTT. Translated: CASSQDRENTEAFF. This sequence joins TRBV28 and TRBJ1-1; TRBD1 aligns across 8 bases. V dropped 6 bases and J dropped 2; count of bases not matched to a gene: 5. CDR3 length equals 14 residues. The V gene's germline CDR1 is MDHEN and CDR2 SYDVKM.

This chain links TRBV19 with TRBJ2-3; D might be TRBD2 (6 bases). The ends were cut back, 2 bases at V and 3 bases at J, with 15 bases in the middle. The CDR3 runs to 16 residues. The germline V gene encodes CDR1 LNHDA and CDR2 SQIVND (reference sequence). Written as DNA, the CDR3 is TGTGCCAGTAGTATAAGGGGCGGCGGGATGACAGATACGCAGTATTTT. This gives the protein CASSIRGGGMTDTQYF.

The gene calls are TRBV10-3 and TRBJ2-7; D is ambiguous. This CDR3 has 16 residues. Trimming shortened V by 4 bases and J by 3 bases, and 19 bases separated the two germline ends. Germline CDR1 and CDR2: ENHRY and SYGVKD. The CDR3 coding sequence is TGTGCCATCAGTGCGAACTTAGACGCTTCCTACTACGAGCAGTACTTC. Residues: CAISANLDASYYEQYF.

The V and J genes are TRBV19 and TRBJ1-1, with 9 bases that match TRBD1. From germline, CDR1 is LNHDA and CDR2 SQIVND (reference sequence). This CDR3 is 15 amino acids long. J gave up 4 bases and V 4 bases, and 7 bases lay outside the gene matches. For the CDR3, the DNA is TGTGCCAGTAGTAAGGACAGGGGAGGTAGCACTGAAGCTTTCTTT. Residues: CASSKDRGGSTEAFF.

The rearrangement uses TRBV12-3 or TRBV12-4 and TRBJ1-5; a possible D gene is TRBD1 (6 bases). The germline V and J ends were trimmed by 6 bases and 6 bases, with 12 bases remaining between them. CDR3 size: 13 residues. CDR3 in amino acids: CASRRGDGQPQHF. The DNA of the CDR3 is TGTGCCAGCAGAAGGGGGGATGGTCAGCCCCAGCATTTT.

V is TRBV6-5 and J is TRBJ1-2; 9 nucleotides match TRBD1. Trimming removed 8 bases from V and 7 bases from J; junction bases left unmatched: 2. CDR1 is MNHEY, CDR2 SVGAGI, per germline. The CDR3 extends over 11 amino acids. The CDR3: CASRDRAGYTF. The DNA for the CDR3 is TGTGCCAGCCGGGACAGGGCTGGCTACACCTTC.

The chain combines TRBV6-5 with TRBJ1-2, with D maybe TRBD1 (6 bases). The germline CDR1 and CDR2 sequences are MNHEY and SVGAGI. The CDR3 covers 15 residues. Trimming took off 6 bases at V and 7 bases at J, with 21 bases between the two ends. CDR3 bases: TGTGCCAGCAGCCTCGGGCGGGGGGCGTCGGGTGGCTACACCTTC. The encoded protein is CASSLGRGASGGYTF.

The chain couples TRBV7-2 to TRBJ1-2; TRBD1 aligns across 7 bases. CDR3 length: 13 residues. J gave up 8 bases and V 1 base, and 4 bases lay outside the gene matches. Germline V gives CDR1 SGHTA, CDR2 FQGNSA. This CDR3 is CASSLDRGGGYTF. In DNA, the CDR3 is TGTGCCAGCAGCTTAGACAGGGGTGGCGGCTACACCTTC.

The V call is TRBV2, the J call TRBJ1-5, with D possibly matching TRBD1 (6 bases). The CDR3 has 14 amino acids. V lost 6 bases and J lost 9, with 18 bases in between. Germline V gene lookup returns CDR1 SNHLY and CDR2 FYNNEI. The CDR3 protein is CASSGRGLIGPQHF. CDR3 nucleotides: TGTGCCAGCAGCGGTAGGGGGTTAATTGGGCCCCAGCATTTT.

The rearrangement joins TRBV14 to TRBJ2-1; 8 bases are shared with TRBD1. The germline CDR1 and CDR2 sequences are SGHDN and FVKESK. V was clipped by 4 bases and J by 12 bases; unmatched bases: 5. The CDR3 consists of 12 residues. Here the CDR3 DNA reads TGTGCCAGCAGCCTTACAGGGGGGAGGCAGTTCTTC. The encoded protein is CASSLTGGRQFF.

The chain recombines TRBV28 with TRBJ1-5; 7 bases align to TRBD1. Germline CDR1 and CDR2: MDHEN and SYDVKM. V was clipped by 5 bases and J by 12 bases; unmatched bases: 4. The CDR3 runs 11 residues. DNA for the CDR3: TGTGCCAGCAGTCAGGGGGGGTTCCAGCATTTT. Its translation: CASSQGGFQHF.

The chain is built from TRBV19 and TRBJ2-1; D is ambiguous. In germline, CDR1 is LNHDA, CDR2 SQIVND (reference sequence). V was trimmed by 1 base and J by 0 bases, leaving 10 bases between them. This CDR3 has 16 amino acids. Written as DNA, the CDR3 is TGTGCCAGTAGTATAGCTCCCCCAAGCTCCTACAATGAGCAGTTCTTC. Protein: CASSIAPPSSYNEQFF.

The rearrangement links TRBV12-3 or TRBV12-4 to TRBJ2-1; D is uncertain. Between the trimmed V and J ends, which lost 7 bases and 3 bases, there was a span of 4 bases. The CDR3 has 11 amino acids. CDR3 amino acids: CASNNYNEQFF. The DNA of the CDR3 is TGTGCCAGCAATAACTACAATGAGCAGTTCTTC.

The chain has TRBV4-2 and TRBJ2-5; 8 bases are shared with TRBD2. The V gene end was trimmed by 0 bases and the J gene end by 2 bases; junction bases not matched to a gene: 5. Germline V gives CDR1 LGHNA, CDR2 YNFKEQ. This CDR3 contains 16 residues. CDR3 sequence reads: CASSQDTGGEQETQYF. The CDR3 nucleotides are TGTGCCAGCAGCCAAGATACGGGGGGGGAACAAGAGACCCAGTACTTC.

The chain carries TRBV6-2 or TRBV6-3 and TRBJ1-4; perhaps TRBD1 as D (5 bases). Trimming removed 8 bases at V and 7 bases at J, with 20 bases between. CDR1 is MNHEY and CDR2 is SVGEGT in the germline V gene. CDR3 length: 15 residues. The CDR3 DNA reads as TGTGCCAGCGGCCGGATCGGGGGGTTCAGTGAAAAACTGTTTTTT. Translating it yields CASGRIGGFSEKLFF.

This clone was found a few times. V and J are TRBV19 and TRBJ2-1; 8 bases fit TRBD2. The V segment lost 5 bases and the J segment 9 bases; nucleotides outside the gene matches: 6. Germline CDR1 LNHDA, CDR2 SQIVND (reference sequence). The CDR3 contains 13 residues. CDR3 residues: CASSGRGAGEQFF. CDR3 in DNA: TGTGCCAGTAGTGGGCGGGGGGCAGGTGAGCAGTTCTTC.

On this clone itself: The same CDR3 can be traced to other DNA sequences in this sample. CDR3 DNA sequence: TGTGCCAGCAGAGACCCGGGACAGGCTCAAGGCTACACCTTC. Encoded protein: CASRDPGQAQGYTF. The chain employs TRBV19 and TRBJ1-2; 8 bases are shared with TRBD1. With V trimmed by 9 bases and J by 8 bases, 14 bases remained unmatched. The CDR3 consists of 14 residues. The germline V gene has CDR1 LNHDA and CDR2 SQIVND (reference sequence).

The rearrangement uses TRBV27 and TRBJ1-1; D is perhaps TRBD1 (5 bases). The CDR3 runs to 14 residues. Germline CDR1 MNHEY, CDR2 SMNVEV (reference sequence). With 3 bases removed from V and 1 base from J, the gap between germline ends came to 9 bases. CDR3 loop: CASSFVGGNTEAFF. The CDR3 region has the DNA TGTGCCAGCAGTTTTGTGGGGGGGAACACTGAAGCTTTCTTT.

Comment on this clone: This sample also contains other DNA sequences that code for the same CDR3. V is TRBV7-3 and J is TRBJ1-6; tentative D call: TRBD1 (5 bases). V lost 1 base, J lost 7 bases, and 14 bases lay in between. This CDR3 contains 16 residues. Germline values: CDR1 SGHTA, CDR2 FQGTGA. The CDR3 coding sequence is TGTGCCAGCAGCTTAAGGGGCCAGGGTGGGAATTCACCCCTCCACTTT. This gives the protein CASSLRGQGGNSPLHF.

The genes are TRBV19 and TRBJ1-2; 7 bases match TRBD1. The CDR3 consists of 15 residues. Germline values: CDR1 LNHDA, CDR2 SQIVND (reference sequence). V was clipped by 5 bases and J by 4 bases; unmatched bases: 10. Here the CDR3 reads CASSLNTGAVYGYTF. The CDR3 DNA follows: TGTGCCAGTAGTCTTAATACAGGGGCCGTCTATGGCTACACCTTC.

The V and J genes are TRBV28 and TRBJ2-7; D unresolved. This CDR3 is built from 13 residues. Trimming removed 2 bases from V and 3 bases from J, with 8 bases in between. Germline CDR1 and CDR2: MDHEN and SYDVKM. CDR3 sequence reads: CASSLRGDYEQYF. The DNA of the CDR3 is TGTGCCAGCAGTTTACGCGGAGACTACGAGCAGTACTTC.

V gene TRBV29-1 combines with J gene TRBJ1-5; 9 bases fit TRBD1. Germline CDR1 reads SQVTM; CDR2 reads ANQGSEA. The ends lost 0 bases at V and 15 bases at J; junction bases unmatched: 6. This CDR3 contains 12 residues. CDR3 coding DNA: TGCAGCGTTGAAGAGGGGGACAGGGTACGGCATTTT. As protein: CSVEEGDRVRHF.